The TCR beta chain described here comes from a study of blood T cell repertoires in COVID-19. Libraries were prepared by immunoSEQ multiplex PCR; TCRdb keeps only in-frame clonotypes and omits some of them. The repertoire holds roughly 230,000 clones, with less than 90% as singletons. CDR3 length: 15 amino acids. Germline CDR1 and CDR2: MNHEY and SVGAGI. V was pared by 9 bases and J by 0 bases, with 15 bases between. This chain connects TRBV6-5 to TRBJ1-3, with D unclear. The sample consisted of peripheral blood. This receptor was identified in a woman at least 80 years old with COVID-19, enrolled during active disease. The CDR3 protein is CASTAGSPSGNTIYF. As DNA, the CDR3 is TGTGCCAGTACAGCAGGATCTCCCTCTGGAAACACCATATATTTT.